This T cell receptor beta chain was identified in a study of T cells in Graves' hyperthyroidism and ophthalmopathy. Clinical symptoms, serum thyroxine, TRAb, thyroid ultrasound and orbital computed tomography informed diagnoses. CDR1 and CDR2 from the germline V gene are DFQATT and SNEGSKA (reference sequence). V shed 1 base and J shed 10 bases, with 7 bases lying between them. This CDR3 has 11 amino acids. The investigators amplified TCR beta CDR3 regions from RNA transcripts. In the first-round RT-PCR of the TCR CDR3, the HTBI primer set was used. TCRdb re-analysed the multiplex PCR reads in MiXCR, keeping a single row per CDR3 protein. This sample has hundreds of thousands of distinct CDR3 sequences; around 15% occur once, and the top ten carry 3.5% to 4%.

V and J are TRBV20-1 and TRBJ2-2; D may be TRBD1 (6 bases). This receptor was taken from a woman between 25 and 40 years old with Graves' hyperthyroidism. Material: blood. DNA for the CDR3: TGCAGTGCTAGAGCAGGGGAGGAGCTGTTTTTT. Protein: CSARAGEELFF.